These 15 T cell receptor beta chains came from one sample sequenced in a study of CD8+ T cells in alopecia areata. Following extraction, RNA underwent reverse transcription to cDNA, which served as the sequencing template. TCRdb's copy holds only in-frame clones and misses some; the assay was immunoSEQ multiplex PCR. The repertoire has under 150,000 clones, less than 65% of them found once; the top ten carry 30% to 45%. The sequencing input was CD8+ T cells sorted from blood. The receptor source for this set is a human donor in good health.

This rearrangement joins TRBV27 to TRBJ2-1; D remains ambiguous. Trimming removed 5 bases at V and 0 bases at J, with 8 bases between. The CDR3 extends over 14 amino acids. Germline V gene data show CDR1 as MNHEY and CDR2 as SMNVEV (reference sequence). CDR3 region: CASSIDLSYNEQFF. Here the CDR3 DNA reads TGTGCCAGCAGTATAGACCTCTCCTACAATGAGCAGTTCTTC.

This chain uses TRBV5-6 with TRBJ2-1, with 7 bases lining up with TRBD1. The CDR3 length is 15 residues. Losses at the gene ends were 3 bases for V and 0 bases for J; bases not matched to a gene: 3. Germline-derived CDR1 and CDR2 are SGHDT and YYEEEE. In DNA form, the CDR3 reads TGTGCCAGCAGCTCCCGGGACAGCTCCTACAATGAGCAGTTCTTC. Protein product: CASSSRDSSYNEQFF. Supplemented by reference TRBV5-6 and TRBJ2-1, the full variable domain reads DAGVTQSPTHLIKTRGQQVTLRCSPKSGHDTVSWYQQALGQGPQFIFQYYEEEERQRGNFPDRFSGHQFPNYSSELNVNALLLGDSALYLCASSSRDSSYNEQFFGPGTRLTVL.

The J gene is TRBJ2-2, the V gene TRBV29-1; D is undetermined. Trimming pared 1 base from V and 6 bases from J, leaving 6 bases between. This CDR3 is built from 12 residues. Germline V gene lookup returns CDR1 SQVTM and CDR2 ANQGSEA. This chain's CDR3 is CSVEGAPGELFF. The CDR3 DNA reads as TGCAGCGTTGAAGGGGCCCCCGGGGAGCTGTTTTTT.

The chain links TRBV13 to TRBJ2-3; possibly TRBD1 or TRBD2 for D (5 bases each). Germline-derived CDR1 and CDR2 are PRHDT and FYEKMQ (reference sequence). Deletions cut 4 bases from V and 4 bases from J, with 12 bases between. CDR3 length: 14 amino acids. The CDR3 DNA reads as TGTGCCAGCAGCTCGGGACGGCGTGCAGATACGCAGTATTTT. Translating gives CASSSGRRADTQYF.

The chain carries TRBV20-1 and TRBJ1-2; D is ambiguous. This CDR3 contains 9 residues. V was cut by 1 base and J by 7 bases, with 1 base left in between. From germline, CDR1 is DFQATT and CDR2 SNEGSKA (reference sequence). Written as DNA, the CDR3 is TGCAGTGCTAGAGGTGGCTACACCTTC. Its translation is CSARGGYTF.

The chain links TRBV6-1 to TRBJ1-1, with D maybe TRBD1 (5 bases). The CDR3 totals 17 residues. Germline V lookup: CDR1 MNHNS, CDR2 SASEGT. Trimming pared 4 bases from V and 5 bases from J, leaving 23 bases between. The CDR3 nucleotides read TGTGCCAGCAGTGCCCCCATACACGGGGCGCCGAGGACTGAAGCTTTCTTT. This translates into CASSAPIHGAPRTEAFF.

The rearrangement uses TRBV2 and TRBJ1-1, with D possibly matching TRBD1 (6 bases). Per germline, CDR1 SNHLY and CDR2 FYNNEI. The V gene lost 6 bases and the J gene lost 4 bases, with 12 bases spanning the gap. CDR3 length equals 13 residues. The CDR3 coding sequence is TGTGCCAGCAGAGAAACAGGGCCCACTGAAGCTTTCTTT. This codes for CASRETGPTEAFF.

This clone was counted a few times. This chain joins TRBV5-1 and TRBJ2-7; D remains ambiguous. The V end lost 0 bases, the J end lost 4 bases, and 8 bases lay between the germline ends. This CDR3 comprises 13 residues. Germline CDR1 reads SGHRS; CDR2 reads YFSETQ. In DNA form, the CDR3 reads TGCGCCAGCAGCTTGGCGGTGGGTTACGAGCAGTACTTC. Translation gives CASSLAVGYEQYF.

This clone has only a few counts. The CDR3 nucleotides are TGTGCCAGCAGTTCCACGGGACTCACGGTTCGAGAGCAGTATTTT. The encoded protein is CASSSTGLTVREQYF. The chain carries TRBV27 and TRBJ2-3; possibly TRBD2 for D (6 bases). V gave up 4 bases and J gave up 11 bases, with 22 bases separating them. This CDR3 has 15 residues. Germline CDR1 reads MNHEY; CDR2 reads SMNVEV (reference sequence).

The gene calls are TRBV30 and TRBJ1-1; possible D gene TRBD1, 6 bases. Germline V gives CDR1 GTSNPN, CDR2 SVGIG (reference sequence). This CDR3 is 13 amino acids long. V gave up 4 bases and J gave up 5 bases, with 14 bases separating them. DNA for the CDR3: TGTGCCTGGAAGGTACAGGGCTTTACTGAAGCTTTCTTT. This translates into CAWKVQGFTEAFF.

The rearrangement uses TRBV4-1 and TRBJ2-7; 8 bases fit TRBD1. V was pared by 11 bases and J by 2 bases, with 8 bases of the junction left unmatched. This CDR3 contains 13 residues. CDR1 is MGHRA and CDR2 is YSYEKL in the germline V gene. CDR3 sequence (DNA): TGCGCCCCTGGACAGGGTAGGACCTACGAGCAGTACTTC. Its protein is CAPGQGRTYEQYF.

The V gene is TRBV27, the J gene TRBJ2-1; 10 bases are shared with TRBD2. This CDR3 has 15 residues. CDR1 and CDR2 (germline): MNHEY, SMNVEV (reference sequence). The trim removed 5 bases at V and 4 bases at J, leaving 5 bases unmatched. The CDR3 loop reads CASSPSGGAYNEQFF. As DNA, the CDR3 is TGTGCCAGCAGTCCCAGCGGGGGGGCTTACAATGAGCAGTTCTTC.

This chain connects TRBV29-1 to TRBJ2-3; D perhaps matches TRBD2 (5 bases). There are 15 residues in the CDR3. Germline CDR1 and CDR2: SQVTM and ANQGSEA. V lost 4 bases and J 0 bases, leaving 14 bases between the germline ends. The CDR3 is CSVAGISGSTDTQYF. The CDR3 bases are TGCAGCGTTGCGGGGATAAGCGGTAGCACAGATACGCAGTATTTT.

The DNA of the CDR3 is TGCAGCGTTGAAGATCGGGGCACCGGTGGACTGTTTTTT. Translated: CSVEDRGTGGLFF. J is TRBJ1-4 and V is TRBV29-1; D may be TRBD1 (5 bases). The CDR3 totals 13 residues. The V and J ends lost 0 bases and 13 bases respectively, with 15 bases between them. The germline gives CDR1 SQVTM, CDR2 ANQGSEA.

J is TRBJ2-1 and V is TRBV29-1; 8 nucleotides line up with TRBD1. Germline V CDR1 and CDR2: SQVTM, ANQGSEA. V was clipped by 3 bases and J by 8 bases; unmatched bases: 9. The CDR3 covers 14 residues. The CDR3 is CSVDGQGISYEQFF. The CDR3 DNA sequence: TGCAGCGTTGATGGACAGGGAATTTCGTATGAGCAGTTCTTC.